This T cell receptor beta chain emerged from a study of response to subunit inactivated influenza vaccine. Regarding the study as a whole: Each seasonal flu vaccination may recruit only limited new T cells, authors suggested.

Each CDR3 protein is one row after TCRdb ran MiXCR on the RT-PCR reads. This sample has about 780,000 distinct CDR3 sequences, with around 18% found just once. This clonotype was found a few times. Its antigen is still unknown. The input for sequencing was PBMCs from blood, taken about 5 days after vaccination. This TCR derives from a middle-aged man who received an inactivated influenza vaccine.

The CDR3 reads CSAREDPAPPDTQYF. In nucleotides, the CDR3 is TGCAGTGCTAGAGAGGATCCAGCCCCCCCAGATACGCAGTATTTT. The V call is TRBV20-1, the J call TRBJ2-3; D is undetermined. CDR1 DFQATT and CDR2 SNEGSKA come from the germline V gene (reference sequence). This CDR3 region has 15 residues. Trimming stripped 0 bases from V and 4 bases from J, with 14 bases between.